This is a list of T cell receptor beta chains from one sample in a study of blood T cell repertoires in COVID-19. Sequenced by immunoSEQ multiplex PCR; TCRdb stores in-frame clones only, minus some. Of 150,000 to 200,000 clones listed, about 83% are singletons. Sequencing was done on a sample of PBMCs or T cells enriched from blood (not recorded which). Receptor source: a woman younger than 45 who had been exposed to COVID-19. The CDR3 runs from the conserved cysteine through the conserved F or W. A D gene is named only where the DNA matches it firmly. The listing skips clone size in some rows; elsewhere it reads once, few, many or a size class.

abundance	d_gene	v_gene	j_gene	CDR3nt	CDR3aa
few	.	TRBV7-2	TRBJ2-1	TGTGCCAGCAGCTTAGTTTCAATCCTAGGGGGTGAGTTCTTC	CASSLVSILGGEFF
once	TRBD2	TRBV7-3	TRBJ2-5	TGTGCCAGCAGCTTAAAGGGAGGGTCATCTGGGGTGCTAGCGCGCCAAGAGACCCAGTACTTC	CASSLKGGSSGVLARQETQYF
.	.	TRBV30	TRBJ1-4	TGTGCCTGGAGTGTAAGAGGTGCGGGTGAAAAACTGTTTTTT	CAWSVRGAGEKLFF
.	TRBD1	TRBV18	TRBJ2-5	TGTGCCAGCTCACCGGAAGGGACAGTTGCACAAGAGACCCAGTACTTC	CASSPEGTVAQETQYF
.	.	TRBV7-9	TRBJ1-5	TGTGCCAGCAGCCGGACGGCAGGGCTGCCCCAGCATTTT	CASSRTAGLPQHF
once	TRBD2	TRBV7-9	TRBJ2-3	TGTGCCAGCAGCTTAGGACTAGCAGGCAAAGGGGATACGCAGTATTTT	CASSLGLAGKGDTQYF
.	TRBD2	TRBV11-2	TRBJ2-5	TGTGCCAGCAGCTTGGGCGGTAGCGGGGGGGAATGGGAGACCCAGTACTTC	CASSLGGSGGEWETQYF
.	TRBD2	TRBV3-1/TRBV3-2	TRBJ2-1	TGTGCCAGCAGCTTAGGACTAGCGGGGTATGGTGAGCAGTTCTTC	CASSLGLAGYGEQFF
.	.	TRBV12-3/TRBV12-4	TRBJ1-5	TGTGCCAGCAGCCCTCGGGGCAATCAGCCCCAGCATTTT	CASSPRGNQPQHF
few	TRBD1	TRBV19	TRBJ1-6	TGTGCCAGTACCCCCGGACAGGGAGGGACCTATAATTCACCCCTCCACTTT	CASTPGQGGTYNSPLHF
few	.	TRBV11-2	TRBJ2-7	TGTGCCACTCTAAGGCGGGGAGACGAGCAGTACTTC	CATLRRGDEQYF
.	TRBD1	TRBV7-9	TRBJ2-7	TGTGCCAGCAGCCCAGGACAGGGCTTCCACGAGCAGTACTTC	CASSPGQGFHEQYF
.	.	TRBV13	TRBJ2-5	TGTGCCAGCAGCTTAGGGCGGGGTTGGGTCCATCAAGAGACCCAGTACTTC	CASSLGRGWVHQETQYF
.	TRBD1	TRBV5-1	TRBJ1-4	TGCGCCAGCAGCTTGGGTGACAGGGAGCGAGAAAAACTGTTTTTT	CASSLGDREREKLFF
.	.	TRBV18	TRBJ1-5	TGTGCCAGCTCACCGGGGGCAGCAGGGCAGCCCCAGCATTTT	CASSPGAAGQPQHF
.	TRBD1	TRBV27	TRBJ1-1	TGTGCCAGCAGCCTAGACAGGGGCACTGAAGCTTTCTTT	CASSLDRGTEAFF
.	.	TRBV30	TRBJ1-2	TGTGCCTGGAGTGCATCTAACTATGGCTACACCTTC	CAWSASNYGYTF
.	.	TRBV21-1	TRBJ1-4	TGTGCCACCAAGGGGGGGCTGGGTGAAAAACTGTTTTTT	CATKGGLGEKLFF
.	.	TRBV12-3/TRBV12-4	TRBJ2-3	TGTGCCAGTGACAGTTCGGGCACAGATACGCAGTATTTT	CASDSSGTDTQYF
.	TRBD1	TRBV29-1	TRBJ2-7	TGCAGCGTTGGAGTCGGGACAGGCCACTACGAGCAGTACTTC	CSVGVGTGHYEQYF
.	TRBD2	TRBV5-3	TRBJ2-1	TGTGCCAGAAGCTTGGTGGCTAGCGGGGGTAATGAGCAGTTCTTC	CARSLVASGGNEQFF
.	.	TRBV6-6	TRBJ1-2	TGTGCCAGCAGGCTGGGAGGGGACTATGGCTACACCTTC	CASRLGGDYGYTF
.	TRBD1	TRBV10-1	TRBJ1-1	TGCGCCAGCAGGGGGACAGGGGTCAACACTGAAGCTTTCTTT	CASRGTGVNTEAFF
.	.	TRBV5-4	TRBJ1-2	TGTGCCAGCAGCCCGGCTGGGGGGTCCCTAAGTGGCTACACCTTC	CASSPAGGSLSGYTF
few	.	TRBV7-2	TRBJ1-5	TGTGCCAGCTCTACCCGGGGCAATCAGCCCCAGCATTTT	CASSTRGNQPQHF
few	TRBD1	TRBV2	TRBJ1-2	TGTGCCAGCAGTGTGGACAGGGCTCACTTCTATGGCTACACCTTC	CASSVDRAHFYGYTF
.	TRBD2	TRBV7-8	TRBJ2-3	TGTGCCAGCAGCCGGGCTAGCGGGAGCACAGATACGCAGTATTTT	CASSRASGSTDTQYF
.	TRBD1	TRBV14	TRBJ1-6	TGTGCCAGCAGCCAACAACAGGGGCTCTATTATAATTCACCCCTCCACTTT	CASSQQQGLYYNSPLHF
.	TRBD2	TRBV7-3	TRBJ2-7	TGTGCCAGCAGCTCCATAGCCGGACTAGCCTACGAGCAGTACTTC	CASSSIAGLAYEQYF
once	.	TRBV5-6	TRBJ1-6	TGTGCCAGCAGCTTTCTGGTTACAGACTCACCCCTCCACTTT	CASSFLVTDSPLHF
.	.	TRBV4-1	TRBJ2-7	TGCGCCAGCAGCCAAGATCCCCTGAGCTCCTACGAGCAGTACTTC	CASSQDPLSSYEQYF
.	.	TRBV5-1	TRBJ1-3	TGCGCCAGCAGCTTTCCAGGGGAGGGAAACACCATATATTTT	CASSFPGEGNTIYF
.	TRBD1	TRBV3-1/TRBV3-2	TRBJ2-4	TGTGCCAGCAGCCAGGACAGGGTGGACATTCAGTACTTC	CASSQDRVDIQYF
few	TRBD1	TRBV15	TRBJ2-1	TGTGCCACCAGCACAGGGACAGGGGGCTTGAATGAGCAGTTCTTC	CATSTGTGGLNEQFF
few	TRBD1	TRBV15	TRBJ2-7	TGTGCCACCAGCAGGATAGGGACAGGGGATCTCGAGCAGTACTTC	CATSRIGTGDLEQYF
.	.	TRBV18	TRBJ1-3	TGTGCCAGCTCACGGGAGTCACTCTCGGGAAACACCATATATTTT	CASSRESLSGNTIYF
.	.	TRBV11-2	TRBJ1-1	TGTGCCAGCAGCCCCTGGACTGCGAACACTGAAGCTTTCTTT	CASSPWTANTEAFF
.	.	TRBV7-3	TRBJ2-5	TGTGCCAGCAGCTTAAGGGCTGGGGGCAAAGAGACCCAGTACTTC	CASSLRAGGKETQYF
few	.	TRBV5-5	TRBJ2-3	TGTGCCAGCAGCTTGCGTCGGGGTAGCACAGATACGCAGTATTTT	CASSLRRGSTDTQYF
.	.	TRBV9	TRBJ1-3	TGTGCCAGCAGCGTAGGGCAGGGGTCGGGTTACTCTGGAAACACCATATATTTT	CASSVGQGSGYSGNTIYF
.	.	TRBV5-4	TRBJ1-2	TGTGCCAGCAGCCCTGGTGACAGGAACTATGGCTACACCTTC	CASSPGDRNYGYTF
.	TRBD2	TRBV15	TRBJ2-3	TGTGCCACCAGCCCCCGGGGGGAAGATACGCAGTATTTT	CATSPRGEDTQYF
.	TRBD1	TRBV19	TRBJ1-6	TGTGCCAGTAGTTATCAGACAGGGGACTCACCCCTCCACTTT	CASSYQTGDSPLHF
.	.	TRBV5-1	TRBJ2-7	TGCGCCAGCAGCCTGACCGAGCGATTAGAGCAGTACTTC	CASSLTERLEQYF
.	.	TRBV7-9	TRBJ1-2	TGTGCCAGCAGCGCAACCGGGGGGCGCGACTATGGCTACACCTTC	CASSATGGRDYGYTF
.	.	TRBV7-2	TRBJ2-5	TGTGCCAGCGGGGAGGTTCGAGAGACCCAGTACTTC	CASGEVRETQYF
.	.	TRBV6-5	TRBJ1-1	TGTGCCAGCAGTTACGGCGGGGATCCCTTGAACACTGAAGCTTTCTTT	CASSYGGDPLNTEAFF
.	TRBD1	TRBV5-1	TRBJ2-5	TGCGCCAGCAGCGACAGGGCCCGAGAGACCCAGTACTTC	CASSDRARETQYF
.	.	TRBV7-9	TRBJ1-2	TGTGCCAGCAGCTTATTACGGGGGGTCTATGGCTACACCTTC	CASSLLRGVYGYTF
.	.	TRBV6-5	TRBJ1-1	TGTGCCAGCAGTTACTCGCGGGGGGTAGAAACTTTCTTT	CASSYSRGVETFF
.	TRBD1	TRBV7-9	TRBJ1-5	TGTGCCAGCAGCTTAGCTGACAGGGGCAATCAGCCCCAGCATTTT	CASSLADRGNQPQHF
.	TRBD1	TRBV28	TRBJ1-5	TGTGCCAGCAGCCAGACGGTCAGGGGGAATCAGCCCCAGCATTTT	CASSQTVRGNQPQHF
.	TRBD2	TRBV5-1	TRBJ2-5	TGCGCCAGCAGCTTGGCGGTAGCGGGGGGCCAAGAGACCCAGTACTTC	CASSLAVAGGQETQYF
.	.	TRBV5-6	TRBJ2-7	TGTGCCAGCAGCCCCCTCCCTAGCAACCACGAGCAGTACTTC	CASSPLPSNHEQYF